This entry concerns a single TCR beta chain. Clones were sequenced by immunoSEQ multiplex PCR, and TCRdb holds only the in-frame ones, with some missing. The table has 57,000 or so clones, about 86% seen once. This sample was included in a study of OX40 agonist ivuxolimab in advanced cancers. The V end was cut by 5 bases, the J end by 2 bases, with 8 bases between. CDR1 and CDR2 from the germline V gene are SGHDT and YYEEEE. There are 12 residues in the CDR3. This receptor was identified in an adult with an advanced solid tumor such as melanoma, head and neck, liver or kidney cancer. V and J are TRBV5-6 and TRBJ2-7; D is ambiguous. The input for sequencing was CD4+ or CD8+ T cells sorted from blood, taken in a trial of the OX40 agonist ivuxolimab. CDR3: CASSVGAYEQYF. CDR3 coding DNA: TGTGCCAGCAGTGTCGGAGCCTACGAGCAGTACTTC.